This T cell receptor beta chain was captured in a study of somatic mutations in cytotoxic T cells in rheumatoid arthritis. Study information: Selected T-cell populations stained with V beta antibodies were isolated by flow sorting to nearly 100% purity; these included V beta1+ cells subjected to TCRB sequencing.

Study conclusions and caveats: CD8+ T-cell clonality showed no significant difference between rheumatoid arthritis patients and age-matched healthy controls. Unidentified antigens were the targets of the expanded CD8+ clones.

Measured with immunoSEQ multiplex PCR; TCRdb has only the in-frame clones, and not every one. The sample lists some 7,000 clones, just under 75% occurring once. Using positive magnetic bead selection on an AutoMACS, CD4+ and CD8+ cells were isolated, after which their purity was checked by flow cytometry. This CDR3 is 15 amino acids long. The V gene's germline CDR1 is LNHDA and CDR2 SQIVND (reference sequence). V shed 6 bases, J shed 0 bases, and the junction held 8 bases outside the gene matches. Note on this clone: The antigen remains undetermined.

The receptor was derived from an adult with rheumatoid arthritis. Source material: CD8+ T cells sorted from blood. The chain joins TRBV19 to TRBJ2-7; 7 bases match TRBD2. CDR3 nucleotide sequence: TGTGCCAGTAGGCGGGAGATCCACAGCTCCTACGAGCAGTACTTC. This translates into CASRREIHSSYEQYF.